This T cell receptor (beta chain) was recovered during a study of T-cell memory formation after mild COVID-19. Background on the study: TCR clusters were mostly donor specific. Study results and limitations: Researchers found some responding clones in pre-infection memory, a sign that cross-reactive memory joined. Among CD4+ contracting clones, most were CM and EM, and CD8+ ones EMRA. There was no confirmation that second-wave clones peaking on day 37 were SARS-CoV-2 specific.

This clonotype occurred a few times. Its target is unknown. In TCRdb, the 5' RACE reads were re-called with MiXCR into one record per CDR3 protein. The repertoire includes 50,000 to 60,000 distinct CDR3 sequences, 28% of them detected once, and more than 40% sits in the top ten. This receptor was identified in a man younger than 35 who had mild COVID-19 (a few samples of this study predate the infection). Cell type and time point are not known. The material sequenced was PBMCs or a T cell subset sorted from them (not recorded which).

CDR3: CASSFRGAGELFF. CDR3 coding DNA: TGCGCCAGCAGCTTTCGGGGAGCGGGCGAGCTGTTTTTT. J is TRBJ2-2 and V is TRBV5-1, with D possibly matching TRBD2 (6 bases). V lost 2 bases, J lost 11 bases, and 13 bases lay in between. The germline CDR1 and CDR2 sequences are SGHRS and YFSETQ. This CDR3 is built from 13 residues.